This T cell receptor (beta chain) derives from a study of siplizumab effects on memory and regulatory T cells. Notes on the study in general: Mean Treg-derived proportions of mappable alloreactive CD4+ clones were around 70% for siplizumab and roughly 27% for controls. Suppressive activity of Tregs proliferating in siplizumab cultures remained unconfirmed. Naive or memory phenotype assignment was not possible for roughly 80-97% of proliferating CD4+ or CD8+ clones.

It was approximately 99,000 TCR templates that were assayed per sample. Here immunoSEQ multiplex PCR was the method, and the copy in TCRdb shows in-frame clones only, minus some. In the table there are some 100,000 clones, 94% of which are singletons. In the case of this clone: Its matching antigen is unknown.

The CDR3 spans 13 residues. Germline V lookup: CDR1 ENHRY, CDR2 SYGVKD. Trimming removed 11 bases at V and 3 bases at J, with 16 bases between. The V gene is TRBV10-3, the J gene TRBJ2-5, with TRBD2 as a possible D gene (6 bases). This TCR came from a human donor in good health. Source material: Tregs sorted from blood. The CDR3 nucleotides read TGTGCCGTCTCGGGACTCTTAGAAGAGACCCAGTACTTC. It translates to CAVSGLLEETQYF.